The present T cell receptor (beta chain) was sequenced within a study of Graves' ophthalmopathy and Graves' hyperthyroidism. V lost 5 bases to trimming and J lost 5 bases; unmatched junction nucleotides: 7. Germline lookup yields CDR1 LNHDA and CDR2 SQIVND (reference sequence). The CDR3 totals 15 residues. Amplification of TCR beta CDR3 regions used RNA transcripts. Amplification began with first-round RT-PCR using HTBI primers, then second-round multiplex PCR was performed. TCRdb processed the multiplex PCR reads anew with MiXCR; each CDR3 protein has one entry. The sample lists 600,000 to 700,000 distinct CDR3 sequences; about two fifths were seen once. Other autoimmune diseases, uncontrolled infections, pregnancy or lactation excluded patients from enrollment.

The origin of this receptor is an adult man with Graves' ophthalmopathy. The chain uses TRBV19 and TRBJ2-5, with 11 bases that match TRBD2. Sequencing input: peripheral blood. The chain's CDR3 is CASSGRLAGTETQYF. In DNA, the CDR3 is TGTGCCAGTAGTGGGAGACTAGCGGGAACGGAGACCCAGTACTTC.